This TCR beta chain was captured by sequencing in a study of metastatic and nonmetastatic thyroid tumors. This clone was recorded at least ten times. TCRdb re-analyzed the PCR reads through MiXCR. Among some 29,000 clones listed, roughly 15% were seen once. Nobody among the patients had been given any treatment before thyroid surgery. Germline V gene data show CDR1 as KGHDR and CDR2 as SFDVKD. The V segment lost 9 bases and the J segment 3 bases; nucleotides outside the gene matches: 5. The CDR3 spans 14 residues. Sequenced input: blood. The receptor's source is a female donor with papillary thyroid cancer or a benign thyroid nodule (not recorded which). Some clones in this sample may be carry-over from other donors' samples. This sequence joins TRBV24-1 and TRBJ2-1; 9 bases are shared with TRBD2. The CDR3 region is CATSTSGDYNEQFF. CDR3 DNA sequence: TGTGCCACCTCGACTAGCGGAGACTACAATGAGCAGTTCTTC.